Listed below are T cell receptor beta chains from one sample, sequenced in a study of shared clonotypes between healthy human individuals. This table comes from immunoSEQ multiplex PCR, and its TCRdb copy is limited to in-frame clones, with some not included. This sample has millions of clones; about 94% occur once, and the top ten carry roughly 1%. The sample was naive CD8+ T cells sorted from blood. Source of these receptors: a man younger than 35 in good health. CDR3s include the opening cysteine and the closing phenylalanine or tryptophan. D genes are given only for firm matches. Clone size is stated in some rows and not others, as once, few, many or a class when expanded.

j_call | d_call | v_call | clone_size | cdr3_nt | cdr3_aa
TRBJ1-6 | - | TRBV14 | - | TGTGCCAGCAGTGTGGGGGGCCTTTCACCCCTCCACTTT | CASSVGGLSPLHF
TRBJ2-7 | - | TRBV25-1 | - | TGTGCCAGCAGTGAATCGCGGGCCCAGCACTTC | CASSESRAQHF
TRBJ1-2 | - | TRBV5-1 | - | TGCGCCAGCAGCCCCGGGGCCGGTAACTATGGCTACACCTTC | CASSPGAGNYGYTF
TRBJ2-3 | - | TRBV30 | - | TGTGCCTGGAGTCCCCTTGGGGGAAACACAGATACGCAGTATTTT | CAWSPLGGNTDTQYF
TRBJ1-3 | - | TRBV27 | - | TGTGCCAGCAGCCAAGCCGAGGGGAGGGACGTCACTCTTGGAAACACCATATATTTT | CASSQAEGRDVTLGNTIYF
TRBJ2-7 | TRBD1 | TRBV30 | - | TGTGCCTGGAGAGAGACAGGGCCCTACGAGCAGTACTTC | CAWRETGPYEQYF
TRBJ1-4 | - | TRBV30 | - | TGTGCCTGGAGGGGTATCCGGGAAAAACTGTTTTTT | CAWRGIREKLFF
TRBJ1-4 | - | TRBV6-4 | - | TGTGCCAGCAGTGACTCTGGCTACGGGGGTGAAAAACTGTTTTTT | CASSDSGYGGEKLFF
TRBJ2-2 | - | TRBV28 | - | TGTGCCAGCAGTTTCATTGGGGGTGTGAACACCGGGGAGCTGTTTTTT | CASSFIGGVNTGELFF
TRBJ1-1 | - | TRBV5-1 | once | TGCGCCAGCCGAGCTGTCGGGGGGGCTGAAGCTTTCTTT | CASRAVGGAEAFF
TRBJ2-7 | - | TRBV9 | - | TGTGCCAGCAGCGTAGGAAGTGGGGCGGTTCTCTACGAGCAGTACTTC | CASSVGSGAVLYEQYF
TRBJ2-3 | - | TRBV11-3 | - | TGTGCCAGCAGCCCTATGACTAGCACAGATACGCAGTATTTT | CASSPMTSTDTQYF
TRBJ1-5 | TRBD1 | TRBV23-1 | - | TGCGCCAGCAGTCAATCGAAGGGGTCAGGGGGGCAGAGCACTCAGCCCCAGCATTTT | CASSQSKGSGGQSTQPQHF
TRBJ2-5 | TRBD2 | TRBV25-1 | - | TGTGCCACCGGGGCAGGACTAGCTCGGGAGACCCAGTACTTC | CATGAGLARETQYF
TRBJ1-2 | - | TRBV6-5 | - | TGTGCCAGCAGTCCCCTTGGACCTTACCTCTATGGCTACACCTTC | CASSPLGPYLYGYTF
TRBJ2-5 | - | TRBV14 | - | TGTGCCAGCAGCCATTCATACGAGGGCCAAGAGACCCAGTACTTC | CASSHSYEGQETQYF
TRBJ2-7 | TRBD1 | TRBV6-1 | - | TGTGCCAGCAGTGAAGGGGATGGGACAGGGGGAACCTACGAGCAGTACTTC | CASSEGDGTGGTYEQYF
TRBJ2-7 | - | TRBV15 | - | TGTGCCACCAGCAGAGGACAAATTGGCACAGGGTCCCCCTACGAGCAGTACTTC | CATSRGQIGTGSPYEQYF
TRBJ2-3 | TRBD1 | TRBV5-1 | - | TGCGCCAGCAGCTCACTGACAGGGGGCCCAGATACGCAGTATTTT | CASSSLTGGPDTQYF
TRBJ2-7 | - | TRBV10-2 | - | TGCGCCAGCAGTGAGTCAGGGGTGACATACGAGCAGTACTTC | CASSESGVTYEQYF
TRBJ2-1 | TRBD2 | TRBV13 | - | TGTGCCAGCAGCTTATCTTTGTTGGGACTAGCGATCTCAAATGAGCAGTTCTTC | CASSLSLLGLAISNEQFF
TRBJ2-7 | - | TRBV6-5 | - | TGTGCCAGCACAGGGAGCTCCTACGAGCAGTACTTC | CASTGSSYEQYF
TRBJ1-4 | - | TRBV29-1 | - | TGCAGCACAGCTCAGGGAACCAAACTGTTTTTT | CSTAQGTKLFF
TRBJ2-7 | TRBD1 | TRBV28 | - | TGTGCCAGCAGTTTTGGCAGGACAGGTTCTTACGAGCAGTACTTC | CASSFGRTGSYEQYF
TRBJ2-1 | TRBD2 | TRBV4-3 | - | TGCGCCAGCAGCCAAGACGTCCCGCTAGCGGGAGATTACTCCTACAATGAGCAGTTCTTC | CASSQDVPLAGDYSYNEQFF
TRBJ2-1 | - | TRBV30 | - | TGTGCCTGGAGTGTCGGACGCTACAATGAGCAGTTCTTC | CAWSVGRYNEQFF
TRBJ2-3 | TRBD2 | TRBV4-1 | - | TGCGCCAGCAGCCCCCCGGGTCAGCGGGCAACTAGCGGGAGGGCCTTAGATACGCAGTATTTT | CASSPPGQRATSGRALDTQYF
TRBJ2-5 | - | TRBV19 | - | TGTGCCAGTACCGGAGGGGGCCCCAGGACCCAGTACTTC | CASTGGGPRTQYF
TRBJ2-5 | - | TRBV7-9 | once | TGTGCCAGCAGCTTAATAGCCGGAGAGACCCAGTACTTC | CASSLIAGETQYF
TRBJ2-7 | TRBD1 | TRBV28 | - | TGTGCCAGCAGTTTCCAAGGGACAGTCTACGAGCAGTACTTC | CASSFQGTVYEQYF
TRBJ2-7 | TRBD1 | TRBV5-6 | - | TGTGCCAGCAGCTTTGGGACAGGGATATACGAGCAGTACTTC | CASSFGTGIYEQYF
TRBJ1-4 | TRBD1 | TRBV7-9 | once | TGTGCCAGCAGCTCGAGGGCGGACAGGGATGAAAAACTGTTTTTT | CASSSRADRDEKLFF
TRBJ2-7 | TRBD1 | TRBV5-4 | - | TGTGCCAGCAGCACCTTAAAGGACAGGGGGCAATACGAGCAGTACTTC | CASSTLKDRGQYEQYF
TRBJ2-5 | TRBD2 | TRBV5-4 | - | TGTGCCAGCAGCTTGGAGGGACTAGCGGGACAAGAGACCCAGTACTTC | CASSLEGLAGQETQYF
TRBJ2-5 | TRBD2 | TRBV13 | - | TGTGCCAGCAGCTTACGACTAGCGGGCCGTCAAGAGACCCAGTACTTC | CASSLRLAGRQETQYF
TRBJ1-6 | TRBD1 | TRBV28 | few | TGTGCCAGCACTCTGACAGGGGGGAATTCACCCCTCCACTTT | CASTLTGGNSPLHF
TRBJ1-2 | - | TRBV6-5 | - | TGTGCCAGCACCAACCTGGGACCCAACTATGGCTACACCTTC | CASTNLGPNYGYTF
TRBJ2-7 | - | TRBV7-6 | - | TGTGCCAGCAGTTACAGGGTTACCTACGAGCAGTACTTC | CASSYRVTYEQYF
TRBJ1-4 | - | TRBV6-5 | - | TGTGCCAGCAGTTACTTCGGATCGGGGAATGAAAAACTGTTTTTT | CASSYFGSGNEKLFF
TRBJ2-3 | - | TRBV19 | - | TGTGCCAGTAGTTTCGACAGGGAGGGCACAGATACGCAGTATTTT | CASSFDREGTDTQYF
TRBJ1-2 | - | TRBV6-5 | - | TGTGCCAGCAGGACCCCAGGGGATGGCTACACCTTC | CASRTPGDGYTF
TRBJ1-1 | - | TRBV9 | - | TGTGCCAGCAGCGTACATGGGAGCACTGAAGCTTTCTTT | CASSVHGSTEAFF
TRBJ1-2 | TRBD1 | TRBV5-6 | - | TGTGCCAGCAGCTGGACAGGGGGCTATGGCTACACCTTC | CASSWTGGYGYTF
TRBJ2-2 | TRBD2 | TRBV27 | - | TGTGCCAGCAGTTCGCTGGATCCGGGACTAGCGGCCCCCGGGGAGCTGTTTTTT | CASSSLDPGLAAPGELFF
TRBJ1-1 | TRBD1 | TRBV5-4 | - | TGTGCCAGCAGCTCAGGGGGAACTGAAGCTTTCTTT | CASSSGGTEAFF
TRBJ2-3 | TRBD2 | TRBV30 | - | TGTGCCTGGCAACGGCGGGGACTAGCGGGAGGTGGCGATACGCAGTATTTT | CAWQRRGLAGGGDTQYF
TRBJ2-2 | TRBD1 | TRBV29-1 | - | TGCAGCGTCCGACAGGGGGCGACGGTCGGGGAGCTGTTTTTT | CSVRQGATVGELFF
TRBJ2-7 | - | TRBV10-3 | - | TGTGCCACCAGCGAGGGGGGCGGGAGAGGGGTCGAGCAGTACTTC | CATSEGGGRGVEQYF
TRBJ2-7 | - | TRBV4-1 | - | TGCGCCAGCAGCCAAGTTGGGAACGAGCAGTACTTC | CASSQVGNEQYF
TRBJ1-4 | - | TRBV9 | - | TGTGCCAGCAGCCAAGAAGGGACCCTAAGGGAAAAACTGTTTTTT | CASSQEGTLREKLFF
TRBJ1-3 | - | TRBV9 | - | TGTGCCAGCAGCGTAGGGGCAGAACAGGGCTCTGGAAACACCATATATTTT | CASSVGAEQGSGNTIYF
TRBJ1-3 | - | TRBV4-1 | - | TGCGCCAGCAGCCAAGTCCACAACTCTGGAAACACCATATATTTT | CASSQVHNSGNTIYF
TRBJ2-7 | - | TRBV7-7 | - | TGTGCTAGCAGCCAACTGACGGAATCCTACGAGCAGTACTTC | CASSQLTESYEQYF
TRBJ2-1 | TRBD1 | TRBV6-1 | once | TGTGCCAGCGGAACCGGGACAGGGGTCCCCAATGAGCAGTTCTTC | CASGTGTGVPNEQFF
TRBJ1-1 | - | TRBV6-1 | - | TGTGCCAGCAGTGAGCTGGGCAGCTTGAACACTGAAGCTTTCTTT | CASSELGSLNTEAFF